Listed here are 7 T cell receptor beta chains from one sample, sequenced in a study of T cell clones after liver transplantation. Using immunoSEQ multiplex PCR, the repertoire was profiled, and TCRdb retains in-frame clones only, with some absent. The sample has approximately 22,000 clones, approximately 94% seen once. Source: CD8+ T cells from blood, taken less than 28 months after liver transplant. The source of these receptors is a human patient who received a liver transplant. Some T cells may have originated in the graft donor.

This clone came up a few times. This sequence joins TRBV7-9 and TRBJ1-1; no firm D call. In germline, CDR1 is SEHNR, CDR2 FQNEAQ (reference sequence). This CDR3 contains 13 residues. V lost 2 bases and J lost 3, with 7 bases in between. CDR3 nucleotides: TGTGCCAGCAGCTTATTCCTGGACACTGAAGCTTTCTTT. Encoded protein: CASSLFLDTEAFF.

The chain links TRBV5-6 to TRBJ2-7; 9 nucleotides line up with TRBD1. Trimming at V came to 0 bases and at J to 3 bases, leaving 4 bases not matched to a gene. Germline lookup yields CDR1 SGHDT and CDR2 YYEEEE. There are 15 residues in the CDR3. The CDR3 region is CASSLEQTGGYEQYF. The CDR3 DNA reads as TGTGCCAGCAGCTTGGAACAGACAGGGGGCTACGAGCAGTACTTC. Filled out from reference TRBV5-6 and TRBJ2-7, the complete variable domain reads DAGVTQSPTHLIKTRGQQVTLRCSPKSGHDTVSWYQQALGQGPQFIFQYYEEEERQRGNFPDRFSGHQFPNYSSELNVNALLLGDSALYLCASSLEQTGGYEQYFGPGTRLTVT.

The CDR3 nucleotides are TGTGCCAGCAGCTCGGGACTGCAAACCTACGAGCAGTACTTC. This gives the protein CASSSGLQTYEQYF. The chain links TRBV7-9 to TRBJ2-7; tentative D call: TRBD2 (6 bases). This CDR3 spans 14 amino acids. Trimming removed 4 bases from V and 2 bases from J, with 12 bases in between. Germline CDR1 and CDR2: SEHNR and FQNEAQ (reference sequence).

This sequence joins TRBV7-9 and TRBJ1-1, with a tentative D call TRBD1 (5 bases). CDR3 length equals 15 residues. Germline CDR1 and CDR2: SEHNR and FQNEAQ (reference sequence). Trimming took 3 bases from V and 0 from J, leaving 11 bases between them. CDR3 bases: TGTGCCAGCAGCTTCCGTGGGGCTATGAACACTGAAGCTTTCTTT. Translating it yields CASSFRGAMNTEAFF.

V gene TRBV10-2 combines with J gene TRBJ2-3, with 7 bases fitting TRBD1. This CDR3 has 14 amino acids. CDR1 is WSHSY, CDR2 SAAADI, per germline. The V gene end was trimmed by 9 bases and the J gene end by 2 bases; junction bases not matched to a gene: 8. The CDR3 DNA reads TGCGCCAGGATGGGACAGCCCGACACAGATACGCAGTATTTT. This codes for CARMGQPDTDTQYF.

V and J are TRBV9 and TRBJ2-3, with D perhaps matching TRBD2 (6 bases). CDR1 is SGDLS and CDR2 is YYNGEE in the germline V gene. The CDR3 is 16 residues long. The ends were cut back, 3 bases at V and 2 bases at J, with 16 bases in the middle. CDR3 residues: CASSGPSSVATDTQYF. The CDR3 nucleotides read TGTGCCAGCAGCGGGCCGTCTAGCGTTGCCACAGATACGCAGTATTTT.

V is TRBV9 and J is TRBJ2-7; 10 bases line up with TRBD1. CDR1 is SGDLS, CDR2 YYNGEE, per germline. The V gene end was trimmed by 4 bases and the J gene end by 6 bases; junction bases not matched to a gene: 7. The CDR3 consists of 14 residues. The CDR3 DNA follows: TGTGCCAGCAGCCCAGACAGGGGGCCGAGCGAGCAGTACTTC. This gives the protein CASSPDRGPSEQYF. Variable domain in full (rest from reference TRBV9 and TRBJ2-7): DSGVTQTPKHLITATGQRVTLRCSPRSGDLSVYWYQQSLDQGLQFLIQYYNGEERAKGNILERFSAQQFPDLHSELNLSSLELGDSALYFCASSPDRGPSEQYFGPGTRLTVT.